Below are 2 T cell receptor beta chains sequenced from a single sample in a study of cytomegalovirus exposure and HLA in healthy donors. Clones were read by immunoSEQ multiplex PCR, and TCRdb kept only the in-frame ones, dropping some. The table includes some 150,000 clones, around 90% detected once. Input material: PBMCs. The receptors were sampled from a woman aged 18-29 years in good health and CMV-seropositive.

The chain has TRBV7-7 and TRBJ2-3; 9 nucleotides match TRBD2. V lost 6 bases to trimming and J lost 3 bases; unmatched junction nucleotides: 7. Germline CDR1 reads SSHAT; CDR2 reads FNYEAQ (reference sequence). The CDR3 runs to 15 residues. The CDR3 reads CASSLSGSGTDTQYF. In nucleotides, the CDR3 is TGTGCCAGCAGTCTTAGCGGGAGCGGGACAGATACGCAGTATTTT.

V and J are TRBV9 and TRBJ2-7; 7 positions match TRBD1. V lost 4 bases to trimming and J lost 0 bases; unmatched junction nucleotides: 7. Germline V CDR1 and CDR2: SGDLS, YYNGEE. The CDR3 sequence is 15 residues long. CDR3 sequence (DNA): TGTGCCAGCAGCCGTACAGGGGCCAACTCCTACGAGCAGTACTTC. Its translation: CASSRTGANSYEQYF.